The rows below give T cell receptor beta chains drawn from one sample of a study of cytomegalovirus exposure and HLA in healthy donors. The table came from immunoSEQ multiplex PCR; TCRdb's copy has only in-frame clones and leaves some out. The sample carries 170,000 or so clones, roughly four fifths recorded once. The sequencing input was PBMCs. The receptors were sampled from a young woman in good health and CMV-seropositive. The CDR3 runs from the conserved cysteine through the conserved F or W. Each record gives: clone size, V gene, J gene, D gene, CDR3 protein, CDR3 DNA. D genes are given only for firm matches. Clone size is stated in some rows and not others, as once, few, many or a class when expanded.

clone_size: .; v_call: TRBV29-1; j_call: TRBJ1-3; d_call: .; cdr3_aa: CSVTTAHNSGNTIYF; cdr3_nt: TGCAGCGTTACGACAGCTCACAACTCTGGAAACACCATATATTTT
clone_size: .; v_call: TRBV5-4; j_call: TRBJ1-2; d_call: .; cdr3_aa: CASSRTGSNYGYTF; cdr3_nt: TGTGCCAGCAGCCGTACAGGGTCTAACTATGGCTACACCTTC
clone_size: .; v_call: TRBV7-6; j_call: TRBJ1-1; d_call: TRBD1; cdr3_aa: CASSQGQGAHRGTEAFF; cdr3_nt: TGTGCCAGCAGCCAGGGACAGGGGGCGCATCGGGGCACTGAAGCTTTCTTT
clone_size: .; v_call: TRBV19; j_call: TRBJ2-5; d_call: TRBD2; cdr3_aa: CASSIPSGGALETQYF; cdr3_nt: TGTGCCAGTAGTATCCCCAGCGGGGGGGCCTTAGAGACCCAGTACTTC
clone_size: once; v_call: TRBV29-1; j_call: TRBJ2-2; d_call: .; cdr3_aa: CSVAEEISNLPSHLDTGELFF; cdr3_nt: TGCAGCGTTGCTGAAGAAATCTCGAACCTACCCTCCCATCTGGACACCGGGGAGCTGTTTTTT
clone_size: once; v_call: TRBV29-1; j_call: TRBJ2-4; d_call: .; cdr3_aa: CSVEEPTRAKNIQYF; cdr3_nt: TGCAGCGTTGAAGAACCGACTAGAGCCAAAAACATTCAGTACTTC
clone_size: .; v_call: TRBV2; j_call: TRBJ1-2; d_call: .; cdr3_aa: CAVGQGGGYTF; cdr3_nt: TGTGCCGTGGGGCAGGGTGGCGGCTACACCTTC
clone_size: many; v_call: TRBV6-6; j_call: TRBJ1-5; d_call: TRBD1; cdr3_aa: CASSYPRGVNQPQHF; cdr3_nt: TGTGCCAGCAGTTACCCCAGGGGGGTCAATCAGCCCCAGCATTTT
clone_size: .; v_call: TRBV25-1; j_call: TRBJ1-2; d_call: .; cdr3_aa: CASSPVGREDGYTF; cdr3_nt: TGTGCCAGCAGTCCCGTGGGCAGGGAGGATGGCTACACCTTC
clone_size: few; v_call: TRBV2; j_call: TRBJ1-2; d_call: .; cdr3_aa: CASSEMLGSDSF; cdr3_nt: TGTGCCAGCAGTGAGATGCTGGGGTCGGACAGCTTC
clone_size: .; v_call: TRBV2; j_call: TRBJ1-5; d_call: TRBD1; cdr3_aa: CASSPSLGQPVGQPQHF; cdr3_nt: TGTGCCAGCAGCCCTTCTTTGGGACAGCCGGTGGGTCAGCCCCAGCATTTT
clone_size: .; v_call: TRBV20-1; j_call: TRBJ2-1; d_call: .; cdr3_aa: CSGWAGNEQFF; cdr3_nt: TGCAGTGGTTGGGCGGGGAATGAGCAGTTCTTC
clone_size: .; v_call: TRBV5-1; j_call: TRBJ1-6; d_call: .; cdr3_aa: CASSSQGPYNSPLHF; cdr3_nt: TGCGCCAGCAGCTCGCAGGGGCCCTATAATTCACCCCTCCACTTT
clone_size: few; v_call: TRBV5-4; j_call: TRBJ2-7; d_call: .; cdr3_aa: CASSLPMASAYEQYF; cdr3_nt: TGTGCCAGCAGCTTACCCATGGCTAGCGCCTACGAGCAGTACTTC
clone_size: once; v_call: TRBV4-1; j_call: TRBJ2-5; d_call: TRBD1; cdr3_aa: CASSQETGLETQYF; cdr3_nt: TGCGCCAGCAGCCAAGAGACAGGGTTAGAGACCCAGTACTTC
clone_size: .; v_call: TRBV9; j_call: TRBJ2-7; d_call: .; cdr3_aa: CASSVGSGEFYEQYF; cdr3_nt: TGTGCCAGCAGCGTAGGTTCGGGGGAGTTTTACGAGCAGTACTTC
clone_size: few; v_call: TRBV19; j_call: TRBJ1-5; d_call: .; cdr3_aa: CASSVLNQPQHF; cdr3_nt: TGTGCCAGTAGTGTTCTAAATCAGCCCCAGCATTTT
clone_size: .; v_call: TRBV5-8; j_call: TRBJ2-5; d_call: TRBD2; cdr3_aa: CASSLWLAGRETQYF; cdr3_nt: TGTGCCAGCAGCTTGTGGCTAGCGGGGAGAGAGACCCAGTACTTC
clone_size: many; v_call: TRBV25-1; j_call: TRBJ1-1; d_call: .; cdr3_aa: CASSNRAMNTEAFF; cdr3_nt: TGTGCCAGCAGTAACAGGGCCATGAACACTGAAGCTTTCTTT
clone_size: .; v_call: TRBV28; j_call: TRBJ2-1; d_call: TRBD2; cdr3_aa: CASSHPGLAGRYEQFF; cdr3_nt: TGTGCCAGCAGTCACCCGGGACTAGCGGGGCGCTATGAGCAGTTCTTC
clone_size: .; v_call: TRBV4-1; j_call: TRBJ1-5; d_call: .; cdr3_aa: CASSQDGNRVGQPQHF; cdr3_nt: TGCGCCAGCAGCCAAGACGGTAACAGGGTAGGACAGCCCCAGCATTTT
clone_size: few; v_call: TRBV27; j_call: TRBJ1-6; d_call: TRBD1; cdr3_aa: CASSLVGQGNSPLHF; cdr3_nt: TGTGCCAGCAGTTTGGTGGGACAGGGGAATTCACCCCTCCACTTT
clone_size: .; v_call: TRBV7-4; j_call: TRBJ1-2; d_call: .; cdr3_aa: CASEIGGSYGYTF; cdr3_nt: TGTGCCAGCGAGATTGGAGGGAGCTATGGCTACACCTTC
clone_size: .; v_call: TRBV18; j_call: TRBJ1-2; d_call: .; cdr3_aa: CASSPGLGPRDYGYTF; cdr3_nt: TGTGCCAGCTCACCTGGATTGGGGCCTCGGGACTATGGCTACACCTTC
clone_size: .; v_call: TRBV5-4; j_call: TRBJ1-2; d_call: .; cdr3_aa: CASSLANSGARGGDGYTF; cdr3_nt: TGTGCCAGCAGCTTGGCCAATTCAGGTGCACGGGGGGGCGATGGCTACACCTTC
clone_size: .; v_call: TRBV5-1; j_call: TRBJ2-1; d_call: TRBD1; cdr3_aa: CASSPGGQGYNEQFF; cdr3_nt: TGCGCCAGCAGCCCAGGGGGTCAAGGATACAATGAGCAGTTCTTC
clone_size: .; v_call: TRBV7-2; j_call: TRBJ2-5; d_call: TRBD2; cdr3_aa: CASSLLGLAETQYF; cdr3_nt: TGTGCCAGCAGCTTATTGGGACTAGCTGAGACCCAGTACTTC
clone_size: .; v_call: TRBV4-3; j_call: TRBJ1-4; d_call: .; cdr3_aa: CASSQGVSSREKLFF; cdr3_nt: TGCGCCAGCAGCCAAGGGGTTTCCTCGAGGGAAAAACTGTTTTTT
clone_size: .; v_call: TRBV13; j_call: TRBJ2-7; d_call: TRBD2; cdr3_aa: CASSSRRGGGYEQYF; cdr3_nt: TGTGCCAGCAGCTCCCGGCGGGGGGGCGGTTACGAGCAGTACTTC
clone_size: .; v_call: TRBV4-1; j_call: TRBJ2-7; d_call: TRBD2; cdr3_aa: CASSQRLASGAYEQYF; cdr3_nt: TGCGCCAGCAGCCAGCGTTTGGCTAGCGGGGCCTACGAGCAGTACTTC
clone_size: .; v_call: TRBV5-1; j_call: TRBJ2-1; d_call: TRBD2; cdr3_aa: CASSSGLAGVNEQFF; cdr3_nt: TGCGCCAGCAGCTCGGGACTAGCGGGGGTTAATGAGCAGTTCTTC
clone_size: .; v_call: TRBV5-1; j_call: TRBJ1-2; d_call: .; cdr3_aa: CASSKREADSGYTF; cdr3_nt: TGCGCCAGCAGCAAACGGGAGGCAGATTCAGGCTACACCTTC
clone_size: .; v_call: TRBV2; j_call: TRBJ2-7; d_call: TRBD2; cdr3_aa: CASSEVASGGFEQYF; cdr3_nt: TGTGCCAGCAGTGAAGTCGCTAGCGGGGGTTTCGAGCAGTACTTC
clone_size: once; v_call: TRBV15; j_call: TRBJ2-1; d_call: TRBD2; cdr3_aa: CATSRGAGGGDEQFF; cdr3_nt: TGTGCCACCAGCAGAGGAGCGGGTGGGGGGGATGAGCAGTTCTTC
clone_size: .; v_call: TRBV9; j_call: TRBJ2-2; d_call: .; cdr3_aa: CASSGQNSGELFF; cdr3_nt: TGTGCCAGCAGCGGACAGAACTCCGGGGAGCTGTTTTTT
clone_size: .; v_call: TRBV2; j_call: TRBJ1-5; d_call: TRBD1; cdr3_aa: CASGRQGGNQPQHF; cdr3_nt: TGTGCCAGCGGAAGACAGGGGGGGAATCAGCCCCAGCATTTT
clone_size: .; v_call: TRBV6-5; j_call: TRBJ2-1; d_call: TRBD2; cdr3_aa: CASSSGPGHGEGQFF; cdr3_nt: TGTGCCAGCAGTTCGGGCCCGGGGCATGGGGAGGGGCAGTTCTTC
clone_size: .; v_call: TRBV11-3; j_call: TRBJ2-7; d_call: .; cdr3_aa: CASSLDQGYEQYF; cdr3_nt: TGTGCCAGCAGCTTAGATCAGGGGTACGAGCAGTACTTC
clone_size: .; v_call: TRBV6-1; j_call: TRBJ1-5; d_call: .; cdr3_aa: CASSDGPQHF; cdr3_nt: TGTGCCAGCAGTGACGGTCCCCAGCATTTT
clone_size: .; v_call: TRBV28; j_call: TRBJ1-3; d_call: .; cdr3_aa: CASSFPGKAGNTIYF; cdr3_nt: TGTGCCAGCAGTTTTCCAGGGAAGGCTGGAAACACCATATATTTT
clone_size: .; v_call: TRBV27; j_call: TRBJ1-4; d_call: TRBD1; cdr3_aa: CASSLFRGRIMGEKLFF; cdr3_nt: TGTGCCAGCAGTTTGTTCAGGGGGCGTATTATGGGGGAAAAACTGTTTTTT
clone_size: once; v_call: TRBV7-9; j_call: TRBJ2-5; d_call: TRBD1; cdr3_aa: CASSSKRTGGQETQYF; cdr3_nt: TGTGCCAGCAGCTCGAAACGGACAGGCGGACAAGAGACCCAGTACTTC
clone_size: .; v_call: TRBV7-2; j_call: TRBJ1-5; d_call: .; cdr3_aa: CASSLADRRNQPQHF; cdr3_nt: TGTGCCAGCAGCTTAGCCGACAGGAGGAATCAGCCCCAGCATTTT
clone_size: .; v_call: TRBV20-1; j_call: TRBJ2-1; d_call: .; cdr3_aa: CSVHLEDEQFF; cdr3_nt: TGCAGTGTCCACCTGGAGGATGAGCAGTTCTTC
clone_size: .; v_call: TRBV7-9; j_call: TRBJ1-1; d_call: .; cdr3_aa: CASSLGQLNTEAFF; cdr3_nt: TGTGCCAGCAGCCTGGGGCAGCTGAACACTGAAGCTTTCTTT
clone_size: .; v_call: TRBV7-2; j_call: TRBJ2-3; d_call: .; cdr3_aa: CASSPTFTDTQYF; cdr3_nt: TGTGCCAGCAGTCCTACGTTTACAGATACGCAGTATTTT
clone_size: .; v_call: TRBV7-2; j_call: TRBJ1-5; d_call: TRBD1; cdr3_aa: CASSPGQVNQPQHF; cdr3_nt: TGTGCCAGCAGCCCGGGACAGGTCAATCAGCCCCAGCATTTT
clone_size: .; v_call: TRBV9; j_call: TRBJ1-6; d_call: .; cdr3_aa: CASSVRDNSPLHF; cdr3_nt: TGTGCCAGCAGCGTGAGGGATAATTCACCCCTCCACTTT
clone_size: once; v_call: TRBV2; j_call: TRBJ1-5; d_call: .; cdr3_aa: CASSEFLYSNQPQHF; cdr3_nt: TGTGCCAGCAGTGAATTTTTGTATAGCAATCAGCCCCAGCATTTT
clone_size: .; v_call: TRBV5-1; j_call: TRBJ1-1; d_call: .; cdr3_aa: CASSLITAMNTEAFF; cdr3_nt: TGCGCCAGCAGCTTGATTACAGCTATGAACACTGAAGCTTTCTTT
clone_size: few; v_call: TRBV7-6; j_call: TRBJ1-5; d_call: .; cdr3_aa: CASSRDWNQPQHF; cdr3_nt: TGTGCCAGCAGTCGGGACTGGAATCAGCCCCAGCATTTT
clone_size: few; v_call: TRBV2; j_call: TRBJ1-1; d_call: TRBD1; cdr3_aa: CASRGDRREAFF; cdr3_nt: TGTGCCAGCAGGGGGGACAGGAGAGAAGCTTTCTTT
clone_size: .; v_call: TRBV6-5; j_call: TRBJ1-1; d_call: .; cdr3_aa: CASSYSRAGNTEAFF; cdr3_nt: TGTGCCAGCAGTTACTCGCGGGCAGGGAACACTGAAGCTTTCTTT
clone_size: few; v_call: TRBV4-2; j_call: TRBJ1-2; d_call: .; cdr3_aa: CASSQDGKGYTF; cdr3_nt: TGTGCCAGCAGCCAAGATGGCAAGGGCTACACCTTC